Shown below are 25 T cell receptor beta chains from a single sample sequenced in a study of patients and donors after allogeneic stem cell transplantation. In TCRdb, the RT-PCR reads were re-called with MiXCR into one record per CDR3 protein. The sample shows 200,000 to 250,000 distinct CDR3 sequences, roughly an eighth of them seen only once. Material for sequencing was blood, either unsorted or a sorted T cell fraction (not recorded which). The source of these receptors is a human donor who was either an allogeneic HSCT recipient or a stem cell or donor lymphocyte infusion donor (not recorded which). It is not recorded whose cells these are; they may come from a transplant donor.

J is TRBJ1-1 and V is TRBV19, with D unresolved. Per germline, CDR1 LNHDA and CDR2 SQIVND (reference sequence). V shed 7 bases and J shed 4 bases, with 19 bases lying between them. CDR3 size: 15 residues. The CDR3 DNA follows: TGTGCCAGTAACCCGGGTAGGCAACGAGGCACTGAAGCTTTCTTT. It codes for CASNPGRQRGTEAFF.

This clonotype was seen at least ten times. V gene TRBV5-6 combines with J gene TRBJ1-2; D gene uncertain. This CDR3 has 14 amino acids. Between the trimmed V and J ends, which lost 1 base and 1 base, there was a span of 8 bases. CDR1 is SGHDT, CDR2 YYEEEE, per germline. CDR3 loop: CASSLPGNNYGYTF. CDR3 nucleotides: TGTGCCAGCAGCTTGCCCGGAAATAACTATGGCTACACCTTC.

The chain joins TRBV12-3 or TRBV12-4 to TRBJ2-7, with D tentatively TRBD1 or TRBD2 (5 bases each). The V end lost 6 bases, the J end lost 6 bases, and 18 bases lay between the germline ends. This CDR3 contains 14 residues. The CDR3 DNA reads as TGTGCCAGCAGCACAGGACTCTCCCTTAGCGAGCAGTACTTC. This sequence encodes CASSTGLSLSEQYF.

V usage is TRBV4-2 and J usage is TRBJ1-1, with D tentatively TRBD1 (5 bases). The V gene's germline CDR1 is LGHNA and CDR2 YNFKEQ. The CDR3 runs to 14 residues. Trimming left V 0 bases short and J 3 bases short, with 8 bases between. The CDR3 DNA follows: TGTGCCAGCAGCCAAGATCGGGGGTACACTGAAGCTTTCTTT. Protein sequence: CASSQDRGYTEAFF.

The rearrangement joins TRBV9 to TRBJ2-7; 9 nucleotides match TRBD2. The CDR3 loop spans 16 amino acids. In germline, CDR1 is SGDLS, CDR2 YYNGEE. With V trimmed by 0 bases and J by 3 bases, 7 bases remained unmatched. The CDR3 spells CASSVDGSGGIYEQYF. The CDR3 DNA is TGTGCCAGCAGCGTAGACGGTAGCGGGGGAATCTACGAGCAGTACTTC.

The chain has TRBV5-4 and TRBJ1-2, with a tentative D call TRBD1 (5 bases). This CDR3 is 13 amino acids long. From germline, CDR1 is SGHNT and CDR2 YYREEE (reference sequence). V gave up 1 base and J gave up 8 bases, with 12 bases separating them. The CDR3 coding sequence is TGTGCCAGCAGCTTGTGGGGGACGAAGGGCTACACCTTC. Translating it yields CASSLWGTKGYTF.

This clonotype has a count of ten or more. This chain uses TRBV20-1 with TRBJ1-1; a weak D match, TRBD1 (5 bases). The CDR3 spans 11 residues. CDR1 DFQATT and CDR2 SNEGSKA come from the germline V gene (reference sequence). Trimming stripped 7 bases from V and 11 bases from J, with 17 bases between. The CDR3, as DNA: TGCAGTGAAAGGGTGGGGCCAGTGGCTTTCTTT. Translation gives CSERVGPVAFF.

The table lists this clonotype with a few counts. The V and J genes are TRBV15 and TRBJ2-1, with D possibly TRBD2 on 6 matching bases. CDR3 size: 16 residues. Trimming cost V 5 bases and J 5 bases, with 19 bases left between them. Germline CDR1 and CDR2: LNHNV and YYDKDF (reference sequence). For the CDR3, the DNA is TGTGCCACCAGCCCGGGGACTCCCACGGGGCACAATGAGCAGTTCTTC. Amino acid sequence: CATSPGTPTGHNEQFF.

DNA for the CDR3: TGTGCCAGCTCACGAATCGGGGGCACAGATACGCAGTATTTT. Protein sequence: CASSRIGGTDTQYF. V gene TRBV18 combines with J gene TRBJ2-3, with D possibly matching TRBD2 (5 bases). Germline lookup yields CDR1 KGHSH and CDR2 LQKENI. The CDR3 has 14 residues. The ends were cut back, 4 bases at V and 1 base at J, with 9 bases in the middle.

Many counts were recorded for this clonotype. The chain couples TRBV6-5 to TRBJ1-4; a weak D match, TRBD1 (6 bases). There are 15 residues in the CDR3. The germline CDR1 and CDR2 sequences are MNHEY and SVGAGI. V was pared by 0 bases and J by 7 bases, with 12 bases between. CDR3 bases: TGTGCCAGCAGTTACTCGGGGGGCGGAATTGAAAAACTGTTTTTT. The encoded protein is CASSYSGGGIEKLFF.

This clonotype was recorded a few times. This chain links TRBV27 with TRBJ1-1, with 7 positions matching TRBD1. V shed 6 bases and J 3 bases; nucleotides not matched to a gene: 13. Germline V gene sequence: CDR1 MNHEY, CDR2 SMNVEV (reference sequence). This CDR3 is built from 16 residues. CDR3 sequence (DNA): TGTGCCAGCAGGAGCCGCGCCTCAGGGGGGCACACTGAAGCTTTCTTT. This translates into CASRSRASGGHTEAFF.

The table lists this clonotype with many counts. V usage is TRBV7-2 and J usage is TRBJ2-6; D is unclear. The V end was cut by 3 bases, the J end by 1 base, with 10 bases between. Germline V gene data show CDR1 as SGHTA and CDR2 as FQGNSA. The CDR3 runs 16 residues. This CDR3 reads CASSFQGSSGANVLTF. The CDR3 DNA sequence: TGTGCCAGCAGCTTCCAAGGATCATCTGGGGCCAACGTCCTGACTTTC.

This clonotype was observed a handful of times. The V gene is TRBV27, the J gene TRBJ1-2, with 9 bases that match TRBD1. Germline V CDR1 and CDR2: MNHEY, SMNVEV (reference sequence). Trimming at V came to 4 bases and at J to 4 bases, leaving 7 bases not matched to a gene. The CDR3 is 15 residues long. The CDR3 loop is CASSSPGQGIYGYTF. The CDR3, as DNA: TGTGCCAGCAGTTCCCCGGGACAGGGCATCTATGGCTACACCTTC.

This clonotype was counted ten times or more. The genes are TRBV7-9 and TRBJ1-1; D is uncertain. CDR3 length: 14 residues. The germline V and J ends were trimmed by 4 bases and 1 base, with 10 bases remaining between them. The germline V gene encodes CDR1 SEHNR and CDR2 FQNEAQ (reference sequence). CDR3 sequence: CASSSRAGNTEAFF. The CDR3 DNA reads TGTGCCAGCAGCTCCCGCGCAGGGAACACTGAAGCTTTCTTT.

There are a few counts of this clonotype. V is TRBV7-3 and J is TRBJ2-5, with 9 bases aligning to TRBD2. This CDR3 comprises 16 residues. V lost 2 bases, J lost 5 bases, and 9 bases stayed unmatched. CDR1 SGHTA and CDR2 FQGTGA come from the germline V gene. CDR3 sequence: CASSLDGGGVGETQYF. DNA of the CDR3: TGTGCCAGCAGCTTAGACGGCGGGGGGGTAGGGGAGACCCAGTACTTC.

The chain recombines TRBV15 with TRBJ2-4; tentatively, D is TRBD1 (6 bases). This CDR3 has 14 residues. Looked up from germline, CDR1 is LNHNV and CDR2 is YYDKDF (reference sequence). The V gene lost 5 bases and the J gene lost 8 bases, with 16 bases spanning the gap. CDR3 bases: TGTGCCACCAGCGGAAGACAGGCGAGGGACATTCAGTACTTC. This sequence encodes CATSGRQARDIQYF.

This clonotype was counted many times. This chain uses TRBV6-1 with TRBJ2-7; TRBD2 might be the D (5 bases). Trimming removed 3 bases from V and 7 bases from J, with 13 bases in between. Germline V gene lookup returns CDR1 MNHNS and CDR2 SASEGT. The CDR3 is 13 amino acids. For the CDR3, the DNA is TGTGCCAGCAGTGAGTGGATGTCGGGAGAGCAGTACTTC. Translation: CASSEWMSGEQYF.

The chain has TRBV9 and TRBJ2-3; D not certain. Between the trimmed V and J ends, which lost 0 bases and 0 bases, there was a span of 8 bases. The CDR3 totals 15 residues. Germline V gene lookup returns CDR1 SGDLS and CDR2 YYNGEE. In DNA, the CDR3 is TGTGCCAGCAGCGTAGAGGGATCCAGCACAGATACGCAGTATTTT. This translates into CASSVEGSSTDTQYF.

This clonotype was recorded at least ten times. The rearrangement joins TRBV4-2 to TRBJ2-3; D is unclear. The CDR3 covers 16 residues. Germline V gene sequence: CDR1 LGHNA, CDR2 YNFKEQ. V lost 2 bases and J lost 5, with 17 bases in between. The CDR3 loop is CASSQTLVGPKDTQYF. The CDR3 DNA follows: TGTGCCAGCAGCCAAACCTTAGTTGGGCCCAAAGATACGCAGTATTTT.

This clonotype has ten or more counts. V is TRBV20-1 and J is TRBJ2-1, with D unclear. Germline-derived CDR1 and CDR2 are DFQATT and SNEGSKA (reference sequence). CDR3 length: 11 amino acids. V lost 6 bases and J lost 8, with 11 bases in between. The CDR3 DNA follows: TGCAGTGCCCAACCATCCGATGAGCAGTTCTTC. Amino acids: CSAQPSDEQFF.

This clonotype was counted a few times. This CDR3 reads CASSPQRGTRAGQPQHF. The CDR3 region has the DNA TGTGCCAGCTCACCACAGAGGGGTACCAGGGCAGGACAGCCCCAGCATTTT. The chain employs TRBV18 and TRBJ1-5; a weak D match, TRBD1 (5 bases). The germline gives CDR1 KGHSH, CDR2 LQKENI. The V end was cut by 1 base, the J end by 7 bases, with 20 bases between. The CDR3 length is 17 residues.

The chain couples TRBV18 to TRBJ2-1; D gene unclear. Germline V gene data show CDR1 as KGHSH and CDR2 as LQKENI. The CDR3 covers 12 residues. The V end lost 6 bases, the J end lost 6 bases, and 9 bases lay between the germline ends. CDR3 sequence (DNA): TGTGCCAGCTCGGGCCCGGGCAATGAGCAGTTCTTC. Protein: CASSGPGNEQFF.

This clonotype was recorded at least ten times. The V and J genes are TRBV6-2 or TRBV6-3 and TRBJ1-2; D perhaps matches TRBD1 (6 bases). V shed 4 bases and J shed 1 base, with 16 bases lying between them. The CDR3 sequence is 16 residues long. Germline V gives CDR1 MNHEY, CDR2 SVGEGT. The CDR3 bases are TGTGCCAGCAGTTCAAACACAGGGATGGTTAACTATGGCTACACCTTC. Protein sequence: CASSSNTGMVNYGYTF.

This clonotype was observed a few times. The chain recombines TRBV7-2 with TRBJ2-7; D tentatively reads TRBD1 or TRBD2 (5 bases each). Trimming shortened V by 0 bases and J by 5 bases, and 11 bases separated the two germline ends. The CDR3 totals 14 residues. In germline, CDR1 is SGHTA, CDR2 FQGNSA. DNA for the CDR3: TGTGCCAGCAGCTTAGCGAGGGGTCTGGACGAGCAGTACTTC. It translates to CASSLARGLDEQYF.

This clonotype was counted ten times or more. The CDR3 nucleotides are TGCGCCAGCAGCCTCCGGGACAGAACTCTGGGGGCCAACGTCCTGACTTTC. This codes for CASSLRDRTLGANVLTF. The J gene is TRBJ2-6, the V gene TRBV5-1, with 7 bases fitting TRBD1. V was pared by 4 bases and J by 4 bases, with 11 bases of the junction left unmatched. The CDR3 covers 17 residues. Per germline, CDR1 SGHRS and CDR2 YFSETQ.